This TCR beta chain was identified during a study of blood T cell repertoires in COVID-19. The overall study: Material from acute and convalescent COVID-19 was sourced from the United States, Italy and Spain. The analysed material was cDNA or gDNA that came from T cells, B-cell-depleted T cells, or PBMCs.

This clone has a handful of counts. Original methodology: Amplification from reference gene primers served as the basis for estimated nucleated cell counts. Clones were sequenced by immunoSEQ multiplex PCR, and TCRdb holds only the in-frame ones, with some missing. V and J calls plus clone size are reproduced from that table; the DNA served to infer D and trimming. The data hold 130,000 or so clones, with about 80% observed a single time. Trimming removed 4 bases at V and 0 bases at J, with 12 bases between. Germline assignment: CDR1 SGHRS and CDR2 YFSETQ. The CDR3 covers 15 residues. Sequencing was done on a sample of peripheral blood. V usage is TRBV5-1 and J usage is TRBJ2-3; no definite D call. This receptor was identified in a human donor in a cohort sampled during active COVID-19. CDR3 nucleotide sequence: TGCGCCAGCAGCCCGGTTCAAGCTAGCACAGATACGCAGTATTTT. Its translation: CASSPVQASTDTQYF.